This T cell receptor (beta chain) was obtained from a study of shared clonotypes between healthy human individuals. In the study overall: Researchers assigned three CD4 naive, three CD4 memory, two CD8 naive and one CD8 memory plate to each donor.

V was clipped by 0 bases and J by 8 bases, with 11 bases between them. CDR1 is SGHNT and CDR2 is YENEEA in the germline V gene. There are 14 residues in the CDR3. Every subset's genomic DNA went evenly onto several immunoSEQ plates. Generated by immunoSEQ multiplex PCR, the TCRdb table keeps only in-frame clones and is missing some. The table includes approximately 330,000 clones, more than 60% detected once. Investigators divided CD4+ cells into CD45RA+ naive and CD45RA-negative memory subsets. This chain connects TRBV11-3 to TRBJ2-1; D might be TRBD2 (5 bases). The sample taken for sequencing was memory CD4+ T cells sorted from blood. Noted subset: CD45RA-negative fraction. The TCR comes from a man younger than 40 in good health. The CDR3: CASSLDGPRDEQFF. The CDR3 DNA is TGTGCCAGCAGCTTAGATGGGCCGAGGGATGAGCAGTTCTTC.